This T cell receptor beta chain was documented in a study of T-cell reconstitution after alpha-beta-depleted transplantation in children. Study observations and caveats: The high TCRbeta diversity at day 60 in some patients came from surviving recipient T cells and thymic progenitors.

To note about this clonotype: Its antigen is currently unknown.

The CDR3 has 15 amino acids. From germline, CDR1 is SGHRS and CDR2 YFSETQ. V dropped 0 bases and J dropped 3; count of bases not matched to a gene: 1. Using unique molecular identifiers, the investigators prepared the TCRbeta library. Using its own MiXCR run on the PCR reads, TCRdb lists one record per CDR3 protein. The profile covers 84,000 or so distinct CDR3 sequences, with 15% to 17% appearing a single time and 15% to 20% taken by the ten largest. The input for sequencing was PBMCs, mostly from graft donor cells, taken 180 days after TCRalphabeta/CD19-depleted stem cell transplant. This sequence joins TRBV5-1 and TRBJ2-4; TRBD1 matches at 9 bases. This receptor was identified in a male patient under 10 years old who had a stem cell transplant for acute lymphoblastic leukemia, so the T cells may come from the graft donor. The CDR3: CASSLEGQGKNIQYF. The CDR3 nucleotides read TGCGCCAGCAGCTTGGAGGGACAGGGCAAAAACATTCAGTACTTC.